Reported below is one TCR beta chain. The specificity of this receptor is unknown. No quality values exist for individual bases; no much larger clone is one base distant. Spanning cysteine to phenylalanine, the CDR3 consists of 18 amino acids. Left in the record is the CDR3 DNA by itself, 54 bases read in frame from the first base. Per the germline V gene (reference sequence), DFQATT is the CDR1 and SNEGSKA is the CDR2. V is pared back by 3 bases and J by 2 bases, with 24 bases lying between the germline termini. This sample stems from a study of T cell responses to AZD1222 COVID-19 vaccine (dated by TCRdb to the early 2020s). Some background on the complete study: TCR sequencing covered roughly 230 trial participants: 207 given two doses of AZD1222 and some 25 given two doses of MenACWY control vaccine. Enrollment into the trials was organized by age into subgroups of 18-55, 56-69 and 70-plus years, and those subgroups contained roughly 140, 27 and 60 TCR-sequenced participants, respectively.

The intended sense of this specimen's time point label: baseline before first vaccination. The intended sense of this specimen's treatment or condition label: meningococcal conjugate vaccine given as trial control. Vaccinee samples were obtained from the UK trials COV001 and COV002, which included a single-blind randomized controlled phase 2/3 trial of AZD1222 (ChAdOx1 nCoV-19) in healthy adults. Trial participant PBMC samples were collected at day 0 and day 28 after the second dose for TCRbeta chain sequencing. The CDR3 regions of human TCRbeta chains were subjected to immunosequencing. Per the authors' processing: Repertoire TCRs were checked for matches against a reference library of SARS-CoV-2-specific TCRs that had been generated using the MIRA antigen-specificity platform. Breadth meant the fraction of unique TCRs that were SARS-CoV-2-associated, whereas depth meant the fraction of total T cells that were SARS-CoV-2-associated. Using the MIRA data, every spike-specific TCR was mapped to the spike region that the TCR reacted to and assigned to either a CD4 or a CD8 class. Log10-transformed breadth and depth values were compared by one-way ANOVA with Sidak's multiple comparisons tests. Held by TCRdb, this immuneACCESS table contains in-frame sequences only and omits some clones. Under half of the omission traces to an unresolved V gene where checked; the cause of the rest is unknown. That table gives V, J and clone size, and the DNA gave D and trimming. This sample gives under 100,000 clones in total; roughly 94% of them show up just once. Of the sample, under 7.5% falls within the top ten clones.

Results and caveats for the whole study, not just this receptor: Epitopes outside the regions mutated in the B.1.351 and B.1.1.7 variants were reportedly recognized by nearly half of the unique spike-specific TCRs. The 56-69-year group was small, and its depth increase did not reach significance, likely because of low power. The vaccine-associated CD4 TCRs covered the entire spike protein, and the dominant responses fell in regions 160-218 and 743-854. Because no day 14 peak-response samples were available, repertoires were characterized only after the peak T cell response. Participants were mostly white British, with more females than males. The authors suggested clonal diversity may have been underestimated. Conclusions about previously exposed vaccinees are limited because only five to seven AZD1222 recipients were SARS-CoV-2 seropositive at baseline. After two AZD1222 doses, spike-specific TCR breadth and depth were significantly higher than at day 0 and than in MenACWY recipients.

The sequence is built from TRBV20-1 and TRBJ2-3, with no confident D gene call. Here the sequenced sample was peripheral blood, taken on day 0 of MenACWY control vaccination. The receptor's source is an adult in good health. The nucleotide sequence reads TGCAGTGCTAGTCTAATGCAAGGAGTGAGCACACACACAGATACGCAGTATTTT. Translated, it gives CSASLMQGVSTHTDTQYF.